Listed below are T cell receptor beta chains from one sample, sequenced in a study of T cells in tumors after PD-1 blockade. Sequencing used immunoSEQ multiplex PCR; TCRdb keeps in-frame clones, though not all of them. Here the sample spans 54,000 or so clones, around 77% being singletons. The sequences come from PBMCs, collected before anti-PD-1 treatment. The receptor set was obtained from a human donor with basal cell carcinoma. The CDR3 runs from the conserved cysteine through the conserved F or W. Fields, in order: CDR3 DNA, CDR3 protein, D gene, J gene, clone size, V gene. D genes are given only for firm matches. Clone size is shown for a subset of rows, as once, few, many or a class of expanded clone.

DNA: TGTGCCAGCAGCCAAGGGGTGAGAAGCGGGGAGCTGTTTTTT; CDR3: CASSQGVRSGELFF; D: -; J: TRBJ2-2; size: -; V: TRBV3-1/TRBV3-2
DNA: TGTGCCAGCAGTGAGGGCAGGGGGTTTAGGAATGAGCAGTTCTTC; CDR3: CASSEGRGFRNEQFF; D: TRBD1; J: TRBJ2-1; size: -; V: TRBV2
DNA: TGTGCCTCCTCTTCAGGGGACAGGGGTGAAAAACTGTTTTTT; CDR3: CASSSGDRGEKLFF; D: TRBD1; J: TRBJ1-4; size: -; V: TRBV19
DNA: TGCAGCGCAGGGACAGGGGCTACTGAAGCTTTCTTT; CDR3: CSAGTGATEAFF; D: TRBD1; J: TRBJ1-1; size: -; V: TRBV29-1
DNA: TGTGCCAGCAGCCAAGATCAGGGGGCGGATGAAAAACTGTTTTTT; CDR3: CASSQDQGADEKLFF; D: TRBD1; J: TRBJ1-4; size: -; V: TRBV3-1/TRBV3-2
DNA: TGTGCCAGCAGCTCGAGTTATTCGGACACCGGGGAGCTGTTTTTT; CDR3: CASSSSYSDTGELFF; D: -; J: TRBJ2-2; size: -; V: TRBV7-6
DNA: TGTGCCAGCAAAATCCCGACAGGGAACACCGGGGAGCTGTTTTTT; CDR3: CASKIPTGNTGELFF; D: -; J: TRBJ2-2; size: -; V: TRBV6-6
DNA: TGTGCCAGCAGCGGGCTAGCGGGGGGTCCCTCCTACAATGAGCAGTTCTTC; CDR3: CASSGLAGGPSYNEQFF; D: TRBD2; J: TRBJ2-1; size: -; V: TRBV5-6
DNA: TGTGCCAGCAGTTTTGTACAGAACTATGGCTACACCTTC; CDR3: CASSFVQNYGYTF; D: -; J: TRBJ1-2; size: -; V: TRBV12-3/TRBV12-4
DNA: TGTGCCAGCAGCAGCCTCAACTATGGCTACACCTTC; CDR3: CASSSLNYGYTF; D: -; J: TRBJ1-2; size: few; V: TRBV7-9
DNA: TGTGCCAGCAGCCAAGATCCTGGACAGCAAGAGACCCAGTACTTC; CDR3: CASSQDPGQQETQYF; D: -; J: TRBJ2-5; size: -; V: TRBV3-1/TRBV3-2
DNA: TGTGCCAGCAGTTCCGTAGGAGGGTCCCTGGATGAGCAGTTCTTC; CDR3: CASSSVGGSLDEQFF; D: -; J: TRBJ2-1; size: once; V: TRBV28
DNA: TGTGCCAGCAGCTTGGGGACGGAGTTCGGAAATTCACCCCTCCACTTT; CDR3: CASSLGTEFGNSPLHF; D: -; J: TRBJ1-6; size: few; V: TRBV11-3
DNA: TGTGCCAGTAGTATGTCAGGACAGGGGACCCTGAACACTGAAGCTTTCTTT; CDR3: CASSMSGQGTLNTEAFF; D: TRBD1; J: TRBJ1-1; size: -; V: TRBV19
DNA: TGTGCCACGCGGGGGACACTCATAAGCAATCAGCCCCAGCATTTT; CDR3: CATRGTLISNQPQHF; D: -; J: TRBJ1-5; size: -; V: TRBV6-5
DNA: TGTGCCAGCTCAGATTATAAGAGCTCCTACAATGAGCAGTTCTTC; CDR3: CASSDYKSSYNEQFF; D: -; J: TRBJ2-1; size: -; V: TRBV18
DNA: TGCGCCAGCAGCTGGGCTATGGCAGGGAGCCCTAACTACGAGCAGTACTTC; CDR3: CASSWAMAGSPNYEQYF; D: -; J: TRBJ2-7; size: -; V: TRBV5-1